The rows below give T cell receptor beta chains drawn from one sample of a study of cytomegalovirus exposure and HLA in healthy donors. Sequencing used immunoSEQ multiplex PCR; TCRdb keeps in-frame clones, though not all of them. Of around 210,000 clones in the sample, 85% are singletons; the top ten hold about 0.22%. The sequenced sample was PBMCs. Every receptor here comes from a girl aged 2 to 9 in good health and CMV-seronegative. The CDR3 runs from the conserved cysteine through the conserved F or W. D genes are given only for firm matches. Not every row has a clone size; where given, it reads once, few, many or a size class.

d_call,j_call,clone_size,v_call,cdr3_aa,cdr3_nt
TRBD1,TRBJ2-2,NA,TRBV5-8,CASSWRDRGNTGELFF,TGTGCCAGCAGCTGGAGGGACAGGGGGAACACCGGGGAGCTGTTTTTT
NA,TRBJ2-7,NA,TRBV30,CAWSVQVRGAREQYF,TGTGCCTGGAGTGTACAGGTTCGGGGGGCCCGCGAGCAGTACTTC
NA,TRBJ1-1,NA,TRBV10-3,CAISASGEYTEAFF,TGTGCCATCAGTGCCTCAGGGGAATACACTGAAGCTTTCTTT
NA,TRBJ1-2,few,TRBV18,CASSPPGTRVTNYGYTF,TGTGCCAGCTCACCACCCGGCACCCGGGTGACTAACTATGGCTACACCTTC
TRBD1,TRBJ1-1,NA,TRBV5-1,CASSLGTGWGTEAFF,TGCGCCAGCAGCTTGGGGACAGGGTGGGGCACTGAAGCTTTCTTT
TRBD2,TRBJ2-1,NA,TRBV5-1,CASSLLTSGGSAFRSEQFF,TGCGCCAGCAGCTTATTGACTAGCGGGGGGTCCGCTTTTAGGAGTGAGCAGTTCTTC
TRBD1,TRBJ1-1,NA,TRBV5-1,CASSRRETGASTEAFF,TGCGCCAGCAGCCGAAGGGAGACAGGGGCAAGCACTGAAGCTTTCTTT
TRBD1,TRBJ2-1,NA,TRBV6-5,CASSYRGQGTKDEQFF,TGTGCCAGCAGTTACCGGGGACAGGGGACTAAGGATGAGCAGTTCTTC
TRBD2,TRBJ2-1,once,TRBV18,CASSPLAGGGLGLDEQFF,TGTGCCAGCTCACCTTTGGCGGGAGGGGGTCTTGGCCTCGATGAGCAGTTCTTC
NA,TRBJ1-2,few,TRBV7-2,CASSSYYGYTF,TGTGCCAGCAGCTCGTACTATGGCTACACCTTC
TRBD1,TRBJ2-2,NA,TRBV5-1,CASSLRTGNGELFF,TGCGCCAGCAGCTTGAGGACAGGGAACGGGGAGCTGTTTTTT
NA,TRBJ1-5,NA,TRBV5-1,CASSFSASGQPQHF,TGCGCCAGCAGCTTTTCCGCCAGCGGCCAGCCCCAGCATTTT
TRBD1,TRBJ1-2,few,TRBV9,CASGRPRGQGEDYGYTF,TGTGCCAGCGGCAGACCCCGGGGACAGGGGGAAGACTATGGCTACACCTTC
TRBD1,TRBJ2-7,few,TRBV25-1,CASSELRTGGGEQYF,TGTGCCAGCAGTGAGCTTAGGACAGGCGGTGGCGAGCAGTACTTC
TRBD2,TRBJ2-5,NA,TRBV5-6,CASSLARLAAGGETQYF,TGTGCCAGCAGCTTGGCGCGACTAGCGGCCGGAGGAGAGACCCAGTACTTC
TRBD1,TRBJ1-5,NA,TRBV19,CASTPTGNQPQHF,TGTGCCAGTACTCCGACAGGGAATCAGCCCCAGCATTTT
TRBD1,TRBJ2-6,NA,TRBV5-1,CASEAGGFSSGANVLTF,TGCGCCAGCGAGGCAGGGGGCTTCTCCTCTGGGGCCAACGTCCTGACTTTC